These 17 T cell receptor beta chains came from one sample sequenced in a study of Ad26.COV2.S vaccination and SARS-CoV-2 variants. TCRdb's copy holds only in-frame clones and misses some; the assay was immunoSEQ multiplex PCR. The table records about 500,000 clones, 80% to 90% of them present only once. Sample treatment: around 19 received Ad26.COV2.S at low or high dose, single or two shots; about 5 received placebo; per-sample allocation not given. The samples were gathered on day 63 after the first injection of vaccine or placebo. The source material was peripheral blood, sampled in a trial of Ad26.COV2.S vaccine versus placebo. The origin of the receptors is a person aged 18-65 years who received the Ad26.COV2.S COVID-19 vaccine or a placebo.

The J gene is TRBJ2-2, the V gene TRBV19; D ambiguous. Trimming took 9 bases from V and 5 from J, leaving 7 bases between them. CDR3 length: 11 residues. The germline V gene encodes CDR1 LNHDA and CDR2 SQIVND (reference sequence). This chain's CDR3 is CASRWTGELFF. In DNA form, the CDR3 reads TGTGCCAGCCGGTGGACCGGGGAGCTGTTTTTT.

This clone was seen once. V gene TRBV4-2 combines with J gene TRBJ2-3, with 9 bases that match TRBD2. CDR3 length: 18 amino acids. Germline CDR1 reads LGHNA; CDR2 reads YNFKEQ. J gave up 2 bases and V 1 base, and 10 bases lay outside the gene matches. The CDR3 sequence: CASSQGGTSIGSTDTQYF. The CDR3 region has the DNA TGTGCCAGCAGCCAAGGGGGGACTAGCATTGGTTCCACAGATACGCAGTATTTT.

The CDR3 here is CASSSGHRYGEAFF. The CDR3 coding sequence is TGTGCCAGCAGCTCGGGACACCGGTACGGTGAAGCTTTCTTT. The rearrangement joins TRBV7-9 to TRBJ1-1; a possible D gene is TRBD1 (6 bases). This CDR3 comprises 14 residues. Trimming left V 4 bases short and J 7 bases short, with 16 bases between. The V gene's germline CDR1 is SEHNR and CDR2 FQNEAQ (reference sequence). Supplemented by reference TRBV7-9 and TRBJ1-1, the full variable domain reads DTGVSQNPRHKITKRGQNVTFRCDPISEHNRLYWYRQTLGQGPEFLTYFQNEAQLEKSRLLSDRFSAERPKGSFSTLEIQRTEQGDSAMYLCASSSGHRYGEAFFGQGTRLTVV.

CDR3 region: CASSRDRGNIQYF. CDR3 coding DNA: TGCGCCAGCAGCAGGGACAGGGGGAACATTCAGTACTTC. This rearrangement joins TRBV5-1 to TRBJ2-4; 11 bases agree with TRBD1. V was pared by 4 bases and J by 7 bases, with 1 base of the junction left unmatched. The germline gives CDR1 SGHRS, CDR2 YFSETQ. There are 13 residues in the CDR3.

CDR3: CASSEYGGRLHEQYF. The CDR3, as DNA: TGTGCCAGCAGTGAATACGGGGGGCGTTTACACGAGCAGTACTTC. The gene calls are TRBV25-1 and TRBJ2-7; tentative D call: TRBD2 (7 bases). V was cut by 0 bases and J by 5 bases, with 14 bases left in between. CDR3 length: 15 residues. Germline V gene data show CDR1 as MGHDK and CDR2 as SYGVNS.

This sequence joins TRBV7-2 and TRBJ2-5; a possible D gene is TRBD2 (5 bases). CDR1 is SGHTA, CDR2 FQGNSA, per germline. V was trimmed by 2 bases and J by 5 bases, leaving 21 bases between them. This CDR3 has 17 amino acids. As DNA, the CDR3 is TGTGCCAGCAGCTTATACCGAGGGTCGGTTAGTGGGGAGACCCAGTACTTC. Its protein is CASSLYRGSVSGETQYF. Full variable domain (remainder filled in from reference TRBV7-2 and TRBJ2-5): GAGVSQSPSNKVTEKGKDVELRCDPISGHTALYWYRQSLGQGLEFLIYFQGNSAPDKSGLPSDRFSAERTGGSVSTLTIQRTQQEDSAVYLCASSLYRGSVSGETQYFGPGTRLLVL.

The V call is TRBV5-8, the J call TRBJ2-7; D is perhaps TRBD2 (6 bases). From germline, CDR1 is SGHTS and CDR2 YDEGEE. V lost 0 bases and J 4 bases, leaving 20 bases between the germline ends. This CDR3 region has 17 residues. CDR3 region: CASSLAGGGDPGYEQYF. CDR3 coding DNA: TGTGCCAGCAGCTTGGCGGGTGGCGGGGATCCGGGATACGAGCAGTACTTC.

The chain employs TRBV30 and TRBJ1-1; no clear D. The germline V gene encodes CDR1 GTSNPN and CDR2 SVGIG (reference sequence). Trimming shortened V by 2 bases and J by 4 bases, and 11 bases separated the two germline ends. The CDR3 runs 13 residues. The CDR3 region is CAWSLEGFTEAFF. The DNA for the CDR3 is TGTGCCTGGAGTTTAGAGGGTTTCACTGAAGCTTTCTTT.

The rearrangement joins TRBV28 to TRBJ1-1; D uncertain. Per the germline V gene, CDR1 is MDHEN and CDR2 is SYDVKM. V was clipped by 5 bases and J by 4 bases, with 11 bases between them. This CDR3 has 13 amino acids. CDR3 sequence reads: CASSPDLATEAFF. The CDR3 nucleotides are TGTGCCAGCAGTCCCGACTTGGCCACTGAAGCTTTCTTT.

This clone appeared a single time. V and J are TRBV2 and TRBJ1-5; 9 bases map to TRBD1. The CDR3 runs to 15 residues. Germline-derived CDR1 and CDR2 are SNHLY and FYNNEI. V shed 5 bases and J 0 bases; nucleotides not matched to a gene: 2. The CDR3 sequence: CASSTGGHSNQPQHF. The CDR3 nucleotides read TGTGCCAGCAGTACAGGGGGCCATAGCAATCAGCCCCAGCATTTT. The full variable domain, its missing parts supplied by reference TRBV2 and TRBJ1-5, is EPEVTQTPSHQVTQMGQEVILRCVPISNHLYFYWYRQILGQKVEFLVSFYNNEISEKSEIFDDQFSVERPDGSNFTLKIRSTKLEDSAMYFCASSTGGHSNQPQHFGDGTRLSIL.

V gene TRBV27 combines with J gene TRBJ1-5; perhaps TRBD1 as D (5 bases). Germline lookup yields CDR1 MNHEY and CDR2 SMNVEV (reference sequence). Trimming left V 5 bases short and J 4 bases short, with 9 bases between. This CDR3 has 13 amino acids. Written as DNA, the CDR3 is TGTGCCAGCAGTCGGGGCCTTAATCAGCCCCAGCATTTT. This translates into CASSRGLNQPQHF.

The chain couples TRBV5-8 to TRBJ2-1; unclear D gene. Trimming cost V 3 bases and J 4 bases, with 5 bases left between them. The germline V gene has CDR1 SGHTS and CDR2 YDEGEE. The CDR3 spans 12 residues. DNA of the CDR3: TGTGCCAGCAGCTGGGGTTACAATGAGCAGTTCTTC. Translation gives CASSWGYNEQFF. The whole variable domain, remainder taken from reference TRBV5-8 and TRBJ2-1, is EAGVTQSPTHLIKTRGQQATLRCSPISGHTSVYWYQQALGLGLQFLLWYDEGEERNRGNFPPRFSGRQFPNYSSELNVNALELEDSALYLCASSWGYNEQFFGPGTRLTVL.

This clone came up once. This chain connects TRBV19 to TRBJ2-4; the match to TRBD1 covers 7 bases. This CDR3 is built from 16 residues. CDR1 is LNHDA, CDR2 SQIVND, per germline (reference sequence). The trim removed 7 bases at V and 6 bases at J, leaving 15 bases unmatched. CDR3 bases: TGTGCCAGTACCGCCGGGGATCACAGGGGTGGAAACATTCAGTACTTC. Its protein is CASTAGDHRGGNIQYF.

This clone was counted a few times. The gene calls are TRBV10-1 and TRBJ1-5, with unresolved D. The ends were cut back, 4 bases at V and 4 bases at J, with 14 bases in the middle. Germline CDR1 WNHNN, CDR2 SYGVQD (reference sequence). This CDR3 comprises 15 residues. CDR3 in amino acids: CASSGLKRENQPQHF. The CDR3 DNA is TGCGCCAGCAGTGGTTTGAAGCGGGAGAATCAGCCCCAGCATTTT.

The J gene is TRBJ2-1, the V gene TRBV2; D is uncertain. Germline V gives CDR1 SNHLY, CDR2 FYNNEI. The CDR3 runs to 15 residues. The V and J ends lost 2 bases and 3 bases respectively, with 11 bases between them. The CDR3 region is CASSELRGNYNEQFF. In nucleotides, the CDR3 is TGTGCCAGCAGTGAACTCCGAGGAAACTACAATGAGCAGTTCTTC.

This clone was recorded only once. The CDR3 region is CASSFAGANVLTF. CDR3 DNA sequence: TGTGCCAGCAGCTTTGCTGGGGCCAACGTCCTGACTTTC. This chain connects TRBV7-3 to TRBJ2-6, with no clear D. This CDR3 comprises 13 residues. V lost 3 bases to trimming and J lost 2 bases, with 2 bases between them. Germline V gives CDR1 SGHTA, CDR2 FQGTGA.

This chain links TRBV19 with TRBJ1-5, with a tentative D call TRBD1 (5 bases). The V end was cut by 7 bases, the J end by 6 bases, with 10 bases between. This CDR3 region has 12 residues. Germline CDR1 reads LNHDA; CDR2 reads SQIVND (reference sequence). The CDR3 nucleotides are TGTGCCAGTACAGGGTTTTCTCAGCCCCAGCATTTT. Protein product: CASTGFSQPQHF.